These 8 T cell receptor beta chains were sequenced from one sample in a study of identical twins. MiXCR was run by TCRdb on the 5' RACE reads, yielding one entry per CDR3 protein. The sample shows 750,000 to 950,000 distinct CDR3 sequences, roughly an eighth of them seen only once. A further study also used this sample, focusing on yellow fever vaccine responses in identical twins.

The sequenced sample consisted of PBMCs. These receptors all come from a young woman in good health.

The chain employs TRBV11-3 and TRBJ2-1; 11 nucleotides match TRBD1. The ends lost 4 bases at V and 9 bases at J; junction bases unmatched: 14. This CDR3 region has 17 residues. CDR1 is SGHNT, CDR2 YENEEA, per germline. This CDR3 reads CASSSIPGQGDRGEQFF. For the CDR3, the DNA is TGTGCCAGCAGCTCAATCCCGGGACAGGGGGATCGGGGTGAGCAGTTCTTC.

This clonotype turned up a few times. V and J are TRBV12-3 or TRBV12-4 and TRBJ1-1; D gene ambiguous. Trimming stripped 5 bases from V and 0 bases from J, with 10 bases between. This CDR3 has 14 residues. This CDR3 is CASSPLNMNTEAFF. Here the CDR3 DNA reads TGTGCCAGCAGTCCCTTAAACATGAACACTGAAGCTTTCTTT.

The J gene is TRBJ2-7, the V gene TRBV18, with 8 nucleotides matching TRBD1. Germline values: CDR1 KGHSH, CDR2 LQKENI. With 6 bases clipped from V and 2 bases from J, the junction kept 6 bases outside the gene matches. The CDR3 has 14 residues. This CDR3 is CASSADRGTYEQYV. CDR3 nucleotides: TGTGCCAGCTCCGCCGACAGGGGAACCTACGAGCAGTACGTC.

This rearrangement joins TRBV6-1 to TRBJ2-7; 7 bases fit TRBD1. V gave up 1 base and J gave up 0 bases; unmatched junction bases: 3. The CDR3 length is 15 residues. CDR1 is MNHNS, CDR2 SASEGT, per germline. The DNA of the CDR3 is TGTGCCAGCAGTGAAGAGGCAGGGGGCTCCTACGAGCAGTACTTC. Encoded protein: CASSEEAGGSYEQYF.

This chain joins TRBV6-2 or TRBV6-3 and TRBJ2-5; D gene unclear. This CDR3 has 13 residues. V was pared by 2 bases and J by 3 bases, with 7 bases between. Germline-derived CDR1 and CDR2 are MNHEY and SVGEGT. The CDR3 sequence is CASSYGQKETQYF. CDR3 coding DNA: TGTGCCAGCAGTTACGGGCAGAAAGAGACCCAGTACTTC.

This clonotype was observed at least ten times. This chain uses TRBV29-1 with TRBJ2-1; D might be TRBD2 (5 bases). With 1 base removed from V and 7 bases from J, the gap between germline ends came to 14 bases. CDR3 length equals 14 residues. The germline CDR1 and CDR2 sequences are SQVTM and ANQGSEA. CDR3 sequence: CSVEGGEGGNEQFF. CDR3 bases: TGCAGCGTTGAAGGCGGAGAGGGCGGGAATGAGCAGTTCTTC.

This clonotype has more than one count but fewer than ten. The V call is TRBV19, the J call TRBJ2-3, with D unclear. The CDR3 consists of 15 residues. The V gene lost 3 bases and the J gene lost 0 bases, with 10 bases spanning the gap. Per germline, CDR1 LNHDA and CDR2 SQIVND (reference sequence). The CDR3 sequence: CASSIRRLSTDTQYF. The CDR3 bases are TGTGCCAGTAGTATCCGGAGACTGAGCACAGATACGCAGTATTTT.

The gene calls are TRBV29-1 and TRBJ2-1; 9 positions match TRBD2. Germline CDR1 reads SQVTM; CDR2 reads ANQGSEA. Trimming removed 4 bases from V and 7 bases from J; junction bases left unmatched: 17. CDR3 size: 17 residues. CDR3 sequence (DNA): TGCAGCGTTGGACAGGGACGGGCGGGAGGGCCCCGAAATGAGCAGTTCTTC. Translated: CSVGQGRAGGPRNEQFF.